This entry concerns a single T cell receptor (beta chain). Its antigen is not identified. The junction had 6 bases not matched to a gene; V was cut back by 4 bases and J by 4 bases. CDR1 and CDR2 from the germline V gene are LGHNA and YNFKEQ. This CDR3 region has 16 residues. This sample is drawn from a study of T-cell memory formation after mild COVID-19. Notes on the study in general: Clones that shrank (day 15 to 85) were balanced CD4/CD8, whereas later expanders leaned CD4+. The study found contracting CD4+ clones mainly in CM and EM and contracting CD8+ clones in EMRA. Cross-reactive memory appears to have joined, as suggested by some responding clones showing up in pre-infection memory.

TCR alpha and TCR beta cDNA libraries carrying sample barcodes and UMIs came from 5'RACE with constant-segment primers. TCRdb used MiXCR to reprocess the 5' RACE reads, holding one entry per CDR3 protein. The table shows 300,000 to 400,000 distinct CDR3 sequences, with around 27% occurring only once. The TCR was taken from an adult woman who had mild COVID-19 (a few samples of this study predate the infection). Cell type and time point are not known. V and J are TRBV4-2 and TRBJ2-2; TRBD1 matches at 10 bases. The sequencing sample was made of PBMCs or a T cell subset sorted from them (not recorded which). The CDR3 DNA sequence: TGTGCCAGCAGCCGAAGACAGGGGGCTTCCACCGGGGAGCTGTTTTTT. Translating it yields CASSRRQGASTGELFF.